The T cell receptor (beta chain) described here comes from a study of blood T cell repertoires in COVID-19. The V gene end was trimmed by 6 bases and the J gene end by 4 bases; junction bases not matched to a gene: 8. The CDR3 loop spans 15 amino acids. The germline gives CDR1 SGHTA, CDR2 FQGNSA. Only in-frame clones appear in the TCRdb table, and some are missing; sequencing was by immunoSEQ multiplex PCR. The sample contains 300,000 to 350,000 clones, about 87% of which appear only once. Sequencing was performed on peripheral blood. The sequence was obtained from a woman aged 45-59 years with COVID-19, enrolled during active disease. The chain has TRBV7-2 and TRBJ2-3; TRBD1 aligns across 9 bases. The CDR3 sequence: CASSTGTGRADTQYF. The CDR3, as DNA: TGTGCCAGCAGTACCGGGACAGGGCGGGCAGATACGCAGTATTTT.